This is a list of T cell receptor beta chains from one sample in a study of cytomegalovirus exposure and HLA in healthy donors. Assay: immunoSEQ multiplex PCR; the TCRdb copy retains only in-frame clones and omits some. The sample has around 130,000 clones; over 75% are singletons. Sample: PBMCs. The receptors come from a female donor in good health and CMV-seronegative. CDR3s include the opening cysteine and the closing phenylalanine or tryptophan. A D gene is named only where the DNA matches it firmly. Expanded clones get a size class; other rows say once, few or many, or leave the size out.

V gene	clone size	J gene	CDR3 length	D gene	CDR3 protein	CDR3 DNA
TRBV5-1	NA	TRBJ2-7	12	NA	CASSSPGREQYF	TGCGCCAGCAGCTCCCCAGGTAGAGAGCAGTACTTC
TRBV6-1	few	TRBJ2-7	11	NA	CATSRGYEQYF	TGTGCCACCTCCAGGGGTTACGAGCAGTACTTC
TRBV2	NA	TRBJ1-4	15	TRBD1	CASSDFGQGKEKLFF	TGTGCCAGCAGTGACTTTGGACAGGGGAAAGAAAAACTGTTTTTT
TRBV5-6	NA	TRBJ1-5	13	NA	CASSSQDNQPQHF	TGTGCCAGCAGCTCACAGGACAATCAGCCCCAGCATTTT
TRBV7-2	NA	TRBJ1-1	16	TRBD1	CASSLVTGGPNTEAFF	TGTGCCAGCAGCTTGGTAACAGGGGGTCCGAACACTGAAGCTTTCTTT
TRBV18	few	TRBJ1-3	14	TRBD1	CASSRGQGVDTIYF	TGTGCCAGCTCACGAGGACAGGGGGTCGACACCATATATTTT
TRBV27	NA	TRBJ2-7	15	NA	CASSPRGGGGYEQYF	TGTGCCAGCAGTCCCCGCGGGGGCGGGGGTTACGAGCAGTACTTC
TRBV28	few	TRBJ2-7	14	NA	CASSLPAGSYEQYF	TGTGCCAGCAGTTTGCCCGCGGGGTCCTACGAGCAGTACTTC
TRBV10-3	NA	TRBJ2-5	13	TRBD2	CAISESGGETQYF	TGTGCCATCAGTGAGTCGGGGGGGGAGACCCAGTACTTC
TRBV18	NA	TRBJ2-5	15	NA	CASSPPHRVQETQYF	TGTGCCAGCTCACCACCACACAGGGTTCAAGAGACCCAGTACTTC
TRBV10-3	once	TRBJ2-7	22	TRBD2	CAISESDTRGGSRIVIGYEQYF	TGTGCCATCAGTGAGTCGGATACGAGGGGCGGGAGCAGAATCGTGATAGGCTACGAGCAGTACTTC
TRBV13	NA	TRBJ2-7	13	NA	CASRGAGRDEQYF	TGTGCCAGCAGGGGGGCAGGGCGCGACGAGCAGTACTTC
TRBV28	NA	TRBJ2-3	17	TRBD2	CASRSGGASGLEDTQYF	TGTGCCAGCCGCTCTGGTGGGGCTAGCGGGCTTGAAGATACGCAGTATTTT
TRBV6-5	NA	TRBJ2-3	15	TRBD2	CASTLYGRAGDTQYF	TGTGCCAGCACCCTTTACGGGAGGGCCGGGGATACGCAGTATTTT
TRBV7-3	NA	TRBJ2-3	16	TRBD2	CASSSEGTKKGDTQYF	TGTGCCAGCAGCTCAGAGGGGACTAAAAAGGGCGATACGCAGTATTTT
TRBV5-1	NA	TRBJ1-4	15	NA	CASSLVPGLVEKLFF	TGCGCCAGCAGCTTGGTGCCGGGTCTAGTTGAAAAACTGTTTTTT
TRBV9	once	TRBJ2-5	15	TRBD2	CASSLVAGVGETQYF	TGTGCCAGCAGCCTCGTTGCGGGAGTCGGAGAGACCCAGTACTTC
TRBV4-1	NA	TRBJ1-3	15	NA	CASSQDRAPGNTIYF	TGCGCCAGCAGCCAAGACAGGGCACCAGGAAACACCATATATTTT
TRBV5-1	NA	TRBJ2-7	14	TRBD1	CASRGQGVTYEQYF	TGCGCCAGCAGGGGACAGGGGGTTACCTACGAGCAGTACTTC
TRBV29-1	NA	TRBJ2-1	14	TRBD2	CSVLSGRAYNEQFF	TGCAGCGTTCTGAGCGGGAGGGCCTACAATGAGCAGTTCTTC
TRBV9	once	TRBJ1-3	14	NA	CASSVGHSGNTIYF	TGTGCCAGCAGCGTTGGGCACTCTGGAAACACCATATATTTT
TRBV5-1	NA	TRBJ2-1	15	TRBD1	CASSLVGDSYNEQFF	TGCGCCAGCAGCTTGGTGGGGGACAGTTACAATGAGCAGTTCTTC
TRBV19	NA	TRBJ2-7	14	NA	CASSMGANSYEQYF	TGTGCCAGTAGTATGGGGGCCAACTCCTACGAGCAGTACTTC
TRBV5-1	NA	TRBJ1-2	15	TRBD1	CASSLEDRKIYGYTF	TGCGCCAGCAGCTTGGAGGACAGGAAAATCTATGGCTACACCTTC
TRBV25-1	NA	TRBJ2-5	11	NA	CASSGGATQYF	TGTGCCAGCAGTGGCGGGGCGACCCAGTACTTC
TRBV9	NA	TRBJ1-1	15	NA	CASSVEGTPNTEAFF	TGTGCCAGCAGCGTAGAGGGGACACCGAACACTGAAGCTTTCTTT
TRBV5-6	NA	TRBJ1-5	15	NA	CASSLRGFWNQPQHF	TGTGCCAGCAGCTTAAGGGGATTTTGGAATCAGCCCCAGCATTTT
TRBV27	few	TRBJ1-1	14	TRBD1	CASSWTGGNTEAFF	TGTGCCAGCAGTTGGACAGGGGGGAACACTGAAGCTTTCTTT
TRBV4-1	NA	TRBJ2-5	15	TRBD2	CASSQALAGAETQYF	TGCGCCAGCAGCCAAGCACTAGCGGGAGCTGAGACCCAGTACTTC
TRBV2	NA	TRBJ1-1	13	TRBD1	CASRGQANTEAFF	TGTGCCAGCAGGGGACAGGCGAACACTGAAGCTTTCTTT
TRBV11-1	NA	TRBJ2-5	13	NA	CASSQGSRETQYF	TGTGCCAGCAGCCAGGGTTCTCGAGAGACCCAGTACTTC
TRBV30	NA	TRBJ1-3	16	NA	CAWENGTPYSGNTIYF	TGTGCCTGGGAGAACGGGACACCCTACTCTGGAAACACCATATATTTT
TRBV6-6	NA	TRBJ2-7	15	TRBD2	CASSSSRTSFGEQYF	TGTGCCAGCAGCTCTTCCCGGACTAGCTTCGGCGAGCAGTACTTC
TRBV5-1	NA	TRBJ2-7	15	TRBD1	CASSLETGQGYEQYF	TGCGCCAGCAGCTTGGAAACAGGACAGGGGTACGAGCAGTACTTC
TRBV4-1	NA	TRBJ2-4	15	TRBD2	CASSQDRGSQNIQYF	TGCGCCAGCAGCCAAGATCGCGGGAGCCAAAACATTCAGTACTTC
TRBV5-4	NA	TRBJ2-1	13	NA	CASSLVASNEQFF	TGTGCCAGCAGCTTGGTGGCTAGCAATGAGCAGTTCTTC
TRBV19	NA	TRBJ1-1	16	TRBD1	CASRSHRQGMNTEAFF	TGTGCCAGTAGGTCTCATCGACAGGGGATGAACACTGAAGCTTTCTTT
TRBV28	once	TRBJ2-5	14	NA	CASSFPGVVETQYF	TGTGCCAGCAGTTTCCCAGGGGTGGTAGAGACCCAGTACTTC
TRBV5-6	NA	TRBJ1-5	15	TRBD1	CASSLGQGHNQPQHF	TGTGCCAGCAGCCTTGGACAGGGGCACAATCAGCCCCAGCATTTT
TRBV12-2	NA	TRBJ2-7	16	NA	CASRLRTGGFSYEQYF	TGTGCAAGTCGCCTCAGGACAGGGGGCTTCTCCTACGAGCAGTACTTC
TRBV19	once	TRBJ1-1	14	TRBD1	CASSFGTGVTEAFF	TGTGCCAGTAGTTTCGGGACAGGGGTTACTGAAGCTTTCTTT
TRBV5-6	NA	TRBJ1-4	13	NA	CASSLDGGEKLFF	TGTGCCAGCAGCTTAGACGGAGGGGAAAAACTGTTTTTT
TRBV6-5	NA	TRBJ1-4	11	NA	CASSYPEKLFF	TGTGCCAGCAGTTATCCAGAAAAACTGTTTTTT
TRBV15	NA	TRBJ1-5	14	NA	CATSREEGNQPQHF	TGTGCCACCAGCAGAGAAGAGGGCAATCAGCCCCAGCATTTT
TRBV7-2	NA	TRBJ2-7	12	NA	CASSPNTGQQYF	TGTGCCAGCAGCCCAAATACGGGACAACAGTACTTC
TRBV5-4	NA	TRBJ1-2	14	TRBD1	CASSLRQGVYGYTF	TGTGCCAGCAGCTTGAGACAGGGGGTCTATGGCTACACCTTC